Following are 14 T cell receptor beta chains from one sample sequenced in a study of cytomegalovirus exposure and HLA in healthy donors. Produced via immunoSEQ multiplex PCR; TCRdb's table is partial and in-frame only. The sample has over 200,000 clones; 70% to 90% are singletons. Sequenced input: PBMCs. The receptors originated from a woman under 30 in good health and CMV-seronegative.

The CDR3 sequence: CSVEGGRRPGYTF. CDR3 nucleotides: TGCAGCGTTGAAGGCGGCAGGCGCCCTGGCTACACCTTC. This chain links TRBV29-1 with TRBJ1-2; D unresolved. Germline V gene data show CDR1 as SQVTM and CDR2 as ANQGSEA. The CDR3 is 13 residues long. V lost 1 base, J lost 7 bases, and 13 bases lay in between.

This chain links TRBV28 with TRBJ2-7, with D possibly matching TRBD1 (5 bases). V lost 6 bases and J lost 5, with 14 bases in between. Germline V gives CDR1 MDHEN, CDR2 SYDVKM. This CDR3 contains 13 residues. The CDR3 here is CASSLYRWNEQYF. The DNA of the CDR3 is TGTGCCAGCAGCCTCTACAGGTGGAACGAGCAGTACTTC. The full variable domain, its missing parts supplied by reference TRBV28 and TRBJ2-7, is DVKVTQSSRYLVKRTGEKVFLECVQDMDHENMFWYRQDPGLGLRLIYFSYDVKMKEKGDIPEGYSVSREKKERFSLILESASTNQTSMYLCASSLYRWNEQYFGPGTRLTVT.

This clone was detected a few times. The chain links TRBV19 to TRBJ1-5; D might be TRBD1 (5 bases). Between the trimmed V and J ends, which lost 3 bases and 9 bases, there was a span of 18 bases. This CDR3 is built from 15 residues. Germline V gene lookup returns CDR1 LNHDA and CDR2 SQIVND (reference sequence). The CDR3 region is CASSMMSQGQVPQHF. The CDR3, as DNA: TGTGCCAGTAGTATGATGTCTCAGGGTCAGGTGCCCCAGCATTTT.

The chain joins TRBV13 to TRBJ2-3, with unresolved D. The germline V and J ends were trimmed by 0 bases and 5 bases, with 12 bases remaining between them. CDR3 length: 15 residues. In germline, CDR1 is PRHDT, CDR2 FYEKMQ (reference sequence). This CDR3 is CASSLGADLKDTQYF. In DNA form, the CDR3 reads TGTGCCAGCAGCTTAGGGGCGGATCTGAAAGATACGCAGTATTTT. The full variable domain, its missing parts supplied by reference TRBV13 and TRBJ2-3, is AAGVIQSPRHLIKEKRETATLKCYPIPRHDTVYWYQQGPGQDPQFLISFYEKMQSDKGSIPDRFSAQQFSDYHSELNMSSLELGDSALYFCASSLGADLKDTQYFGPGTRLTVL.

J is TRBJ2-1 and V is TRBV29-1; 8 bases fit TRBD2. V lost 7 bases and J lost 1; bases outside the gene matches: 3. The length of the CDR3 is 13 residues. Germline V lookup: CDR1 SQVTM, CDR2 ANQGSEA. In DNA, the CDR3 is TGCAGCGCTGCGGGAGGATCCTACAATGAGCAGTTCTTC. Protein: CSAAGGSYNEQFF.

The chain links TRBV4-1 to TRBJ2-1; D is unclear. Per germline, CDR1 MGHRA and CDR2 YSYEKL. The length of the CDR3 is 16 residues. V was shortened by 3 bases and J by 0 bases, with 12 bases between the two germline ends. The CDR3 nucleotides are TGCGCCAGCAGCCAGTTTAGTTCGCGCTCCTACAATGAGCAGTTCTTC. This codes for CASSQFSSRSYNEQFF.

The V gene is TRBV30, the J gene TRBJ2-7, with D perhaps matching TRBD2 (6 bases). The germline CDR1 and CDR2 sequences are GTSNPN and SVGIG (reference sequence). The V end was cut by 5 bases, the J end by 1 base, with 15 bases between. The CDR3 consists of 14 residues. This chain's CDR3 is CAWAGQGLSYEQYF. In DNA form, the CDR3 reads TGTGCCTGGGCTGGCCAGGGACTTTCCTACGAGCAGTACTTC.

The CDR3 DNA is TGTGCCAGCAGTTACTCGGGGTACAATTCACCCCTCCACTTT. It is translated as CASSYSGYNSPLHF. This rearrangement joins TRBV6-6 to TRBJ1-6; D is undetermined. Germline V gene data show CDR1 as MNHNY and CDR2 as SVGAGI (reference sequence). This CDR3 comprises 14 residues. The V gene lost 0 bases and the J gene lost 7 bases, with 7 bases spanning the gap.

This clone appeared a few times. As DNA, the CDR3 is TGCAGCGTTCATAAGGGGGCGGGACAGGGGAACTATGGCTACACCTTC. Translated, it gives CSVHKGAGQGNYGYTF. V gene TRBV29-1 combines with J gene TRBJ1-2; 10 bases line up with TRBD1. The CDR3 sequence is 16 residues long. Germline V gene lookup returns CDR1 SQVTM and CDR2 ANQGSEA. J gave up 2 bases and V 5 bases, and 11 bases lay outside the gene matches.

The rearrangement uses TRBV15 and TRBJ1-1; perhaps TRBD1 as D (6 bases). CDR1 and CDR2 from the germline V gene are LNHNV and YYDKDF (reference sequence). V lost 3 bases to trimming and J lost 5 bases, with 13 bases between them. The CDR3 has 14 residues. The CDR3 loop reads CATSSPGAKTEAFF. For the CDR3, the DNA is TGTGCCACCAGCAGCCCGGGGGCGAAGACTGAAGCTTTCTTT. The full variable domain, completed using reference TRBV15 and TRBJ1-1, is DAMVIQNPRYQVTQFGKPVTLSCSQTLNHNVMYWYQQKSSQAPKLLFHYYDKDFNNEADTPDNFQSRRPNTSFCFLDIRSPGLGDTAMYLCATSSPGAKTEAFFGQGTRLTVV.

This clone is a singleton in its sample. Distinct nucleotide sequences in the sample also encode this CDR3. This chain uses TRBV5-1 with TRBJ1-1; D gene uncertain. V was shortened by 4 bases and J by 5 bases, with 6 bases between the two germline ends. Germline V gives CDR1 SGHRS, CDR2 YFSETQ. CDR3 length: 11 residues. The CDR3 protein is CASSRGTEAFF. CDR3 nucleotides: TGCGCCAGCAGCAGAGGAACTGAAGCTTTCTTT.

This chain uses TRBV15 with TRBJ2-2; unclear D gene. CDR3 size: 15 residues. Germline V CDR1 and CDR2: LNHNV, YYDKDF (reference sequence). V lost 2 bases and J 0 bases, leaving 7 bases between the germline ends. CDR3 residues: CATSRPAANTGELFF. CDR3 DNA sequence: TGTGCCACCAGCAGACCTGCGGCGAACACCGGGGAGCTGTTTTTT.

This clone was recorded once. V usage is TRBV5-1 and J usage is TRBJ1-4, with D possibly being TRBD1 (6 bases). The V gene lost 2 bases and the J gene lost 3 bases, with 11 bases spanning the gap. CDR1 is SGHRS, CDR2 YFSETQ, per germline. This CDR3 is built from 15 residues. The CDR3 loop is CASSFLQGANEKLFF. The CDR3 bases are TGCGCCAGCAGCTTCCTACAGGGAGCTAATGAAAAACTGTTTTTT.

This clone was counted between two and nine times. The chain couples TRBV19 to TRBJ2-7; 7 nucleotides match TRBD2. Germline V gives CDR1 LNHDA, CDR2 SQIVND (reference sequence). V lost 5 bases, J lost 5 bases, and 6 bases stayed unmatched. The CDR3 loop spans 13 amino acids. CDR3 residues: CASSLPTSDEQYF. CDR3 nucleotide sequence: TGTGCCAGTAGTCTTCCTACTAGCGACGAGCAGTACTTC. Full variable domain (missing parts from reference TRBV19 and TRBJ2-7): DGGITQSPKYLFRKEGQNVTLSCEQNLNHDAMYWYRQDPGQGLRLIYYSQIVNDFQKGDIAEGYSVSREKKESFPLTVTSAQKNPTAFYLCASSLPTSDEQYFGPGTRLTVT.